This T cell receptor beta chain appears in the sequencing data of a study of T cell responses to AZD1222 COVID-19 vaccine. General study points: The sample set comprised mostly white British donors with more females, and clonal diversity was possibly underestimated.

As concerns this clone: The antigen is undetermined.

Method: immunoSEQ multiplex PCR; TCRdb's copy keeps in-frame clones and lacks some. The data hold roughly 140,000 clones, with 80% to 95% observed a single time. Trimming removed 2 bases from V and 0 bases from J, with 6 bases in between. Germline V gene lookup returns CDR1 KGHDR and CDR2 SFDVKD. This CDR3 is 14 amino acids long. This chain uses TRBV24-1 with TRBJ1-2; no clear D gene. This specimen consisted of peripheral blood, obtained on day 0 of MenACWY control vaccination. The receptor's source is an adult in good health. The CDR3 DNA reads TGTGCCACCAGTGATTCAGGAGCTAACTATGGCTACACCTTC. Its translation: CATSDSGANYGYTF.